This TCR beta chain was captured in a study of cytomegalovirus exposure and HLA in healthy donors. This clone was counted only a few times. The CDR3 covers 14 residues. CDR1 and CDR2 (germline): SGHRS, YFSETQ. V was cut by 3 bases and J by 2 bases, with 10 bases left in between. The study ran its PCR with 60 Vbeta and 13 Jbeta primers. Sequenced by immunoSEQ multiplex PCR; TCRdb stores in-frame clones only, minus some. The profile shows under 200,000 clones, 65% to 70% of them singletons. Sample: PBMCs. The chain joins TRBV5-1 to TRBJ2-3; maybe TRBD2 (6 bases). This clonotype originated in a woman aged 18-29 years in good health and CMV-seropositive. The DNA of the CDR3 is TGCGCCAGCAGCTGGGGGGAGATCACAGATACGCAGTATTTT. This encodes CASSWGEITDTQYF.